This T cell receptor (beta chain) was recovered during a study of low-dose radiotherapy and immunotherapy resistance in tumors. In germline, CDR1 is MDHEN, CDR2 SYDVKM. The CDR3 length is 9 residues. Deletions cut 11 bases from V and 8 bases from J, with 7 bases between. Alpha and beta chains were covered, as first-strand cDNA relied on TRAV- and TRBV-specific primers. TCRs were amplified for approximately 22 PCR cycles with a constant-region primer and V-primer adapter. TCRdb independently ran MiXCR on the reads; one entry per CDR3 protein. The sample lists just over 14,000 distinct CDR3 sequences; less than 55% were seen once. Those eligible were patients bearing advanced solid tumors lacking tumor-infiltrating lymphocytes.

This clonotype originated in a human donor with advanced metastatic prostate, ovarian, gallbladder or colorectal cancer (not recorded which). This table probably holds off-target reads from a library built for another chain. The genes are TRBV28 and TRBJ1-5; the D is unclear. In DNA, the CDR3 is TGTGCCTTCGAGAAGCCCCAGCATTTT. Encoded protein: CAFEKPQHF.